The subject of this entry is one TCR beta chain. Its antigen is currently unknown. The data belong to a study of post-analysis software for immune sequencing data. Study outcomes and limitations: Under F measure analysis, samples from one preparation batch co-clustered strongly. When patients were compared with controls, a handful of TRBV segments were more frequent, TRBV5-6, TRBV5-1 and TRBV20-1 among them.

Unmatched junction bases numbered 5, after V lost 3 bases and J lost 3 bases. The V gene's germline CDR1 is ENHRY and CDR2 SYGVKD. CDR3 length equals 15 residues. The authors incorporated unique molecular identifiers into the TCR beta cDNA libraries. TCRdb called the PCR reads again in MiXCR, with one record for every CDR3 protein. The sample yields roughly 400,000 distinct CDR3 sequences, 30% to 45% seen once. The sample was blood. The chain links TRBV10-3 to TRBJ2-3; TRBD2 agrees at 8 bases. The source of this sequence is a girl aged 2-10 years with multiple sclerosis. CDR3 DNA: TGTGCCATCAGTGATAGCGGGGACTTGACAGATACGCAGTATTTT. Translated: CAISDSGDLTDTQYF.